This T cell receptor beta chain emerged from a study of blood T cell repertoires in COVID-19. Overall study: T cells, B-cell-depleted T cells, or PBMCs supplied cDNA or gDNA.

Assay used: immunoSEQ multiplex PCR; TCRdb lists only in-frame clones, some missing. The table lists some 400,000 clones, roughly 86% of them singletons. Germline CDR1 reads MDHEN; CDR2 reads SYDVKM. V trimming: 8 bases; J trimming: 0 bases; junction bases outside the gene matches: 1. CDR3 size: 13 residues. Participants reported their clinical history, and cohort assignment relied on those reports. For recovered donors of Cohort 3, there were two negative PCRs, clearance, or symptom resolution. The specimen was PBMCs or T cells enriched from blood (not recorded which). The rearrangement joins TRBV28 to TRBJ1-2; the match to TRBD1 covers 9 bases. The TCR originated in a woman aged 25 to 39 who had recovered from COVID-19. Here the CDR3 reads CASRDRANYGYTF. CDR3 nucleotide sequence: TGTGCCAGCCGGGACAGGGCTAACTATGGCTACACCTTC.